This TCR beta chain was observed in a study of cytomegalovirus exposure and HLA in healthy donors. Looking at the study overall: Among about 190 million T cells, an earlier analysis found 117 million unique TCR beta sequences. Study results and caveats: TCR beta chains numbering roughly 150 were designated cytomegalovirus-associated. It has been reported that TCR beta sequences accurately predicted the HLA-A and HLA-B alleles of most subjects. Presence/absence comparisons presumed near-even sequencing depth among donors.

The PCR made use of 60 Vbeta and 13 Jbeta primers. The assay was immunoSEQ multiplex PCR, and TCRdb's table has in-frame clones only and misses some. The sample table sets out 100,000 to 150,000 clones. Germline CDR1 MDHEN, CDR2 SYDVKM. CDR3 length: 13 amino acids. Trimming took 5 bases from V and 6 from J, leaving 13 bases between them. Points on this clone: Its antigen is not identified.

The specimen was PBMCs. This sequence joins TRBV28 and TRBJ1-1; possible D gene TRBD1, 6 bases. This receptor was obtained from a man in his late teens or twenties in good health and CMV-seronegative. The CDR3 bases are TGTGCCAGCAGTCGATCCGGGGGGCCTGAAGCTTTCTTT. This sequence encodes CASSRSGGPEAFF. The complete variable domain, with remaining parts taken from reference TRBV28 and TRBJ1-1, reads DVKVTQSSRYLVKRTGEKVFLECVQDMDHENMFWYRQDPGLGLRLIYFSYDVKMKEKGDIPEGYSVSREKKERFSLILESASTNQTSMYLCASSRSGGPEAFFGQGTRLTVV.